The clone carrying this TCR beta chain appeared many times. Its specificity is unknown. Amplification of the TCR beta CDR3 regions used RNA transcripts (as template). HTBI primers served in a first-round RT-PCR, which a second-round multiplex PCR followed. TCRdb reanalysed the multiplex PCR reads using MiXCR and keeps one entry per CDR3 protein. Counted here are about 620,000 distinct CDR3 sequences, 22% occurring once; the ten biggest clones make up around 6.9%. Stable hyperthyroid donors showed no ophthalmopathy during 18 months follow-up. Pregnant or lactating patients and those with other autoimmune diseases or uncontrolled infections were excluded. This sample stems from a study of Graves' ophthalmopathy and Graves' hyperthyroidism. Broader study findings: Ophthalmopathy progression cases were predicted by the model with 60% to 71% sensitivity and approximately 74% specificity.

Trimming removed 2 bases from V and 2 bases from J, with 6 bases in between. Germline values: CDR1 MNHNS, CDR2 SASEGT. CDR3 length: 14 amino acids. This TCR was sampled from a woman under 30 with stable Graves' hyperthyroidism. Some clones in this sample may be carry-over from other donors' samples. The chain employs TRBV6-1 and TRBJ2-2; D is undetermined. The sample was peripheral blood. CDR3 sequence (DNA): TGTGCCAGCAGTGAACGCCTAAACACCGGGGAGCTGTTTTTT. This translates into CASSERLNTGELFF.